This T cell receptor (beta chain) came from a study of CD8 T cells in ankylosing spondylitis. Regarding the study as a whole: What seemed typical of ankylosing spondylitis blood was a TCR beta motif built from fewer than ten highly homologous variants. Reactive arthritis synovial fluid and blood previously showed some of these motif variants. The authors found the disease-linked clones to be CD8+ and relatively rare in peripheral blood.

The CDR3 length is 15 residues. V was trimmed by 0 bases and J by 4 bases, leaving 11 bases between them. Germline V CDR1 and CDR2: PRHDT, FYEKMQ (reference sequence). This clonotype turned up a few times. The antigen is not known. Making the TCR beta libraries involved quantitative 5'-RACE with molecular barcodes. A single record per CDR3 protein comes from TCRdb applying MiXCR to the 5' RACE reads. Altogether around 91,000 distinct CDR3 sequences are present, about 8.1% being singletons, with the ten largest covering under 35%. The chain recombines TRBV13 with TRBJ2-3; D is undetermined. Sequencing input: blood, either unsorted or a sorted T cell fraction (not recorded which). The receptor was derived from a male donor with ankylosing spondylitis. CDR3 residues: CASSLGPASADTQYF. The CDR3 DNA reads TGTGCCAGCAGCTTAGGCCCCGCCTCGGCAGATACGCAGTATTTT.